One and the same sample provided the 14 T cell receptor beta chains below, sequenced in a study of regulatory T cells in long-lasting Graves disease. Specified time point: newly diagnosed GD, antithyroid drugs for less than 3 months. PBMC RNA was the source of the TCR library. Construction of TCR beta libraries relied on iRepertoire HTBI primers and on Arm-PCR targeting CDR3 regions. TCRdb independently ran MiXCR on the multiplex PCR reads; one entry per CDR3 protein. The data contain a few hundred thousand distinct CDR3 sequences, 15% to 20% of them singletons. These data were likewise used in another study, on T cells in Graves' hyperthyroidism and ophthalmopathy.

The source material was peripheral blood mononuclear cells (PBMCs), sampled at new diagnosis, from a patient treated with antithyroid drugs. Receptors originate from a young woman with Graves disease.

This clonotype was seen many times. The CDR3 sequence is CSAREVTAQGTYGYTF. In DNA form, the CDR3 reads TGCAGTGCTAGGGAGGTGACAGCCCAAGGGACCTATGGCTACACCTTC. The chain uses TRBV20-1 and TRBJ1-2; D might be TRBD1 (5 bases). Trimming left V 3 bases short and J 4 bases short, with 21 bases between. Germline assignment: CDR1 DFQATT and CDR2 SNEGSKA (reference sequence). The CDR3 has 16 residues.

At least ten counts were recorded for this clonotype. V usage is TRBV5-1 and J usage is TRBJ1-1; D is perhaps TRBD1 (6 bases). The CDR3 is made up of 16 amino acids. Deletions cut 5 bases from V and 5 bases from J, with 22 bases between. From germline, CDR1 is SGHRS and CDR2 YFSETQ. DNA for the CDR3: TGCGCCAGCAGACCCCTAAGGGACACCAGTAGGACTGAAGCTTTCTTT. Translated, it gives CASRPLRDTSRTEAFF.

This clonotype was observed at least ten times. The chain recombines TRBV13 with TRBJ2-1; D is ambiguous. The CDR3 covers 14 residues. Germline lookup yields CDR1 PRHDT and CDR2 FYEKMQ (reference sequence). Trimming removed 5 bases from V and 5 bases from J, with 13 bases in between. Written as DNA, the CDR3 is TGTGCCAGCAGCATCATTACAGTAAACAATGAGCAGTTCTTC. This translates into CASSIITVNNEQFF.

This clonotype was recorded many times. V is TRBV20-1 and J is TRBJ2-3, with 8 bases identical to TRBD2. This CDR3 comprises 13 residues. The trim removed 3 bases at V and 4 bases at J, leaving 3 bases unmatched. The germline V gene encodes CDR1 DFQATT and CDR2 SNEGSKA (reference sequence). The DNA for the CDR3 is TGCAGTGCTAGCGGACTAGCCGCAGATACGCAGTATTTT. It specifies CSASGLAADTQYF.

This clonotype was seen ten or more times. The rearrangement uses TRBV4-2 and TRBJ2-5, with 9 bases lining up with TRBD1. V was pared by 0 bases and J by 5 bases, with 4 bases of the junction left unmatched. The CDR3 totals 15 residues. Germline V gives CDR1 LGHNA, CDR2 YNFKEQ. The DNA of the CDR3 is TGTGCCAGCAGCCAAGATGGACAGGGGACGGAGACCCAGTACTTC. This gives the protein CASSQDGQGTETQYF.

This clonotype was seen repeatedly, ten times or more. V and J are TRBV4-1 and TRBJ1-6, with D unresolved. Between the trimmed V and J ends, which lost 7 bases and 4 bases, there was a span of 17 bases. This CDR3 comprises 16 residues. Per germline, CDR1 MGHRA and CDR2 YSYEKL. The CDR3 region has the DNA TGCGCCAGCATGGACCGTTATTCCGAATATAATTCACCCCTCCACTTT. Translation gives CASMDRYSEYNSPLHF.

This chain uses TRBV9 with TRBJ2-5; D is undetermined. The ends were cut back, 4 bases at V and 1 base at J, with 17 bases in the middle. Germline loops: CDR1 SGDLS, CDR2 YYNGEE. This CDR3 contains 16 residues. CDR3 nucleotide sequence: TGTGCCAGCAGCCCGGTGGCGAACCCTAGCCAAGAGACCCAGTACTTC. It codes for CASSPVANPSQETQYF.

V and J are TRBV7-9 and TRBJ2-3, with 13 bases lining up with TRBD2. Germline V gene sequence: CDR1 SEHNR, CDR2 FQNEAQ (reference sequence). With 4 bases clipped from V and 0 bases from J, the junction kept 10 bases outside the gene matches. The CDR3 is made up of 19 amino acids. The CDR3 nucleotides read TGTGCCAGCAGCTCCCTTACTAGCGGGGGGGCCTCTAGCACAGATACGCAGTATTTT. Its translation is CASSSLTSGGASSTDTQYF.

This clonotype was found many times. The CDR3 DNA reads as TGTGCCAGCAGCCAAGAGTCCGCGTGGCCCCAGCATTTT. Its translation: CASSQESAWPQHF. The chain links TRBV4-2 to TRBJ1-5, with D unresolved. The ends were cut back, 0 bases at V and 9 bases at J, with 9 bases in the middle. In germline, CDR1 is LGHNA, CDR2 YNFKEQ. The CDR3 loop spans 13 amino acids.

In DNA, the CDR3 is TGTGCCAGCAGTTCCGTAGCGGGGGGTTTACTCTACGAGCAGTACTTC. Amino acids: CASSSVAGGLLYEQYF. The V and J genes are TRBV12-3 or TRBV12-4 and TRBJ2-7; 10 bases map to TRBD2. The CDR3 covers 16 residues. Trimming removed 4 bases from V and 3 bases from J; junction bases left unmatched: 9.

The chain is built from TRBV12-3 or TRBV12-4 and TRBJ1-1; possibly TRBD1 for D (6 bases). V lost 3 bases and J lost 4, with 12 bases in between. The CDR3 covers 14 residues. CDR3 protein: CASSFTGATTEAFF. CDR3 DNA sequence: TGTGCCAGCAGTTTTACGGGGGCAACCACTGAAGCTTTCTTT.

A word on this clonotype: This may be a read error, as it is one base from a much larger clone. The chain combines TRBV5-8 with TRBJ2-3; weak D call: TRBD1 (5 bases). The CDR3 runs to 16 residues. Germline loops: CDR1 SGHTS, CDR2 YDEGEE. CDR3: CASTLYPTPSTGTQYF. CDR3 in DNA: TGTGCCAGCACCCTTTACCCAACCCCAAGCACAGGTACGCAGTATTTT.

The sample holds many counts of this clonotype. The CDR3, as DNA: TGCAGTGCCAGACTAGCGGGGGGGCCGGGGCAAGAGACCCAGTACTTC. Amino acid sequence: CSARLAGGPGQETQYF. V and J are TRBV20-1 and TRBJ2-5; 14 nucleotides agree with TRBD2. J lost 2 bases, V lost 6 bases, and 8 bases had no gene match. Germline loops: CDR1 DFQATT, CDR2 SNEGSKA (reference sequence). This CDR3 spans 16 amino acids.

This clonotype was detected only once. A much larger clone lies one base from this, so it may be a read error. The rearrangement joins TRBV12-3 or TRBV12-4 to TRBJ2-1; D gene ambiguous. Deletions cut 3 bases from V and 10 bases from J, with 13 bases between. The CDR3 has 13 residues. Here the CDR3 DNA reads TGTGCCAGCAGTTTGACTCCCGCCTACGAGCAGTTCTTC. This sequence encodes CASSLTPAYEQFF.